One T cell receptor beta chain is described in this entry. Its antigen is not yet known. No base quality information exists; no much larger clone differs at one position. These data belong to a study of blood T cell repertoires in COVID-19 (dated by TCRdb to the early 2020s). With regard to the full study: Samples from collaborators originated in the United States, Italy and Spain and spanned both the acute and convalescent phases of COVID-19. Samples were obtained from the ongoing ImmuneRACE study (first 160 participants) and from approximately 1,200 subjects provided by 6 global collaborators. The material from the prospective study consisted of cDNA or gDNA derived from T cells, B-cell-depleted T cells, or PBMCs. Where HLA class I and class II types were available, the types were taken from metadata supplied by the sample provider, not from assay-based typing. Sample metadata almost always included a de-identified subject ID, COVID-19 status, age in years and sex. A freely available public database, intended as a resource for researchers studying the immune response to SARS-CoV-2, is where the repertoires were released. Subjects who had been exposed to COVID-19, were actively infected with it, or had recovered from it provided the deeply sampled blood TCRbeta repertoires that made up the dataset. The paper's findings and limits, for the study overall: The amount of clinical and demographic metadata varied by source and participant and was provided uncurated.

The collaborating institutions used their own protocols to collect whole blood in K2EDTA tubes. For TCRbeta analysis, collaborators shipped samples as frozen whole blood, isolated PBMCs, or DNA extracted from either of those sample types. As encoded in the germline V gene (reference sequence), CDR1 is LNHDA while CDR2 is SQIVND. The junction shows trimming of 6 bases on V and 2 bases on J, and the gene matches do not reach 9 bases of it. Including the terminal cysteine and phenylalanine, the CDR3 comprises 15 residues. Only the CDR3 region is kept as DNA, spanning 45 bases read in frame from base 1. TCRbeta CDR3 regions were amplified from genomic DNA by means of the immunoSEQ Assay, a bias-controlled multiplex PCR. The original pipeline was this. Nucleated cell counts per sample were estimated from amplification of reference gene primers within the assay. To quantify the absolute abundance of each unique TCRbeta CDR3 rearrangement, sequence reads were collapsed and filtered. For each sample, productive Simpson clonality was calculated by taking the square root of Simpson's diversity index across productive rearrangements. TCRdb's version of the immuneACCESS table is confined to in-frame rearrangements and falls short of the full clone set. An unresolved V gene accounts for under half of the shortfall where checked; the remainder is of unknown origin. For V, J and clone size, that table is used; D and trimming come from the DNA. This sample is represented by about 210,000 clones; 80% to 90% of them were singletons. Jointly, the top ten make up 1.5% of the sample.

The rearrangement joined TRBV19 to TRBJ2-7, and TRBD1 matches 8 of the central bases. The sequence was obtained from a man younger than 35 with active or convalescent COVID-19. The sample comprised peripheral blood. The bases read TGTGCCAGTAGCCGGGGGACAGGACACCCCTACGAGCAGTACTTC. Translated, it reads CASSRGTGHPYEQYF.